One T cell receptor beta chain is described in this entry. This record belongs to a study of T cell responses to AZD1222 COVID-19 vaccine. The CDR3 sequence is 12 residues long. Trimming shortened V by 6 bases and J by 6 bases, and 10 bases separated the two germline ends. The germline V gene has CDR1 SGHVS and CDR2 FNYEAQ. Sequencing used immunoSEQ multiplex PCR; TCRdb keeps in-frame clones, though not all of them. The sample has about 150,000 clones; 80% to 90% are singletons. This chain uses TRBV7-6 with TRBJ2-3; D remains ambiguous. The source was peripheral blood, collected on day 0 of AZD1222 vaccination. This receptor was identified in an adult in good health. CDR3 in amino acids: CASSAVGDTQYF. The CDR3 bases are TGTGCCAGCAGTGCGGTGGGGGATACGCAGTATTTT.